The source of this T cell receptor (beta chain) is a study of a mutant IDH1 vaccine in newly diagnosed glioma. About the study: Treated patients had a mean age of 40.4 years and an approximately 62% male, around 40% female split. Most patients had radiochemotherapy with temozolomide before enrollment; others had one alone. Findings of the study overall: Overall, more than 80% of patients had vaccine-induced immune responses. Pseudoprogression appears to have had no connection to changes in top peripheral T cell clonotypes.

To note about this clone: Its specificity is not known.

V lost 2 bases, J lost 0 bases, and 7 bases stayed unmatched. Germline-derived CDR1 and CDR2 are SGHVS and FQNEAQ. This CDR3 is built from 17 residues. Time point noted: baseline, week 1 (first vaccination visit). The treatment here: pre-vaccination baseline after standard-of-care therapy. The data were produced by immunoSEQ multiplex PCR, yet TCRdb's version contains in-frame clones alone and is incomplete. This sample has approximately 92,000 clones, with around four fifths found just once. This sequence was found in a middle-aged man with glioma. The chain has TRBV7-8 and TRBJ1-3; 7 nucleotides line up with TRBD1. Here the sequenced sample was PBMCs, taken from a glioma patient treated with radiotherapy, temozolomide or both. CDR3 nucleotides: TGTGCCAGCAGCTTACTTACGACAGGGCCCTCTGGAAACACCATATATTTT. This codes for CASSLLTTGPSGNTIYF.